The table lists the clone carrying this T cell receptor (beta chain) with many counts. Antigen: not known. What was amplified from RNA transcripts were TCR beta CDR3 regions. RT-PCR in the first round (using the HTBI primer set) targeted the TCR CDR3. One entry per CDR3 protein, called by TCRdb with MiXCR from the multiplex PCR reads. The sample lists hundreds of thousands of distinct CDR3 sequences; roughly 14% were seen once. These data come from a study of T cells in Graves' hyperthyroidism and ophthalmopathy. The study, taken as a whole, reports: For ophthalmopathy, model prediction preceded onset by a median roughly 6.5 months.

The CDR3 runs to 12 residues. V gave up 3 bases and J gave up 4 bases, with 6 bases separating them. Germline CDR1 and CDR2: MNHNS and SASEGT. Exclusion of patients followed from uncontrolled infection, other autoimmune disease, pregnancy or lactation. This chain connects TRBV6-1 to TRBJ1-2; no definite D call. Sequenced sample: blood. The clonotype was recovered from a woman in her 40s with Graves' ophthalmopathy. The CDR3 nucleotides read TGTGCCAGCAGTGAGAGGCTCTATGGCTACACCTTC. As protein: CASSERLYGYTF.